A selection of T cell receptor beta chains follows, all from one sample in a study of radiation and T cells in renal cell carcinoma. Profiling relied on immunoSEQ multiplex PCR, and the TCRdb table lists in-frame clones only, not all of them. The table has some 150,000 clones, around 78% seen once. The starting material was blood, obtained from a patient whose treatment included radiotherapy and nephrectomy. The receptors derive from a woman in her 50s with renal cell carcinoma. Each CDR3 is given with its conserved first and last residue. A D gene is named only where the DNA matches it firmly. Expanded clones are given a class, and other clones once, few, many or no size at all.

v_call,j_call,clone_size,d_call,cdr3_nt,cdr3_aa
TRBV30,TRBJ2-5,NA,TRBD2,TGTGCCTGGAGTTTGGGACTAGCGGGGCTCCAAGAGACCCAGTACTTC,CAWSLGLAGLQETQYF
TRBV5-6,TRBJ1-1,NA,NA,TGTGCCAGCAGCGTCGATCTTTCTAGGGGCACTGAAGCTTTCTTT,CASSVDLSRGTEAFF
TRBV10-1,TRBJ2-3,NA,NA,TGCGCCAGCAGTGAGTCTAGGACAGATACGCAGTATTTT,CASSESRTDTQYF
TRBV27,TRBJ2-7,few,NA,TGTGCCAGCAGTATCAGACGATGGTACTTC,CASSIRRWYF
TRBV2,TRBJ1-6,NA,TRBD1,TGTGCCAGCAGGATCGACAGGGGTGATTCACCCCTCCACTTT,CASRIDRGDSPLHF
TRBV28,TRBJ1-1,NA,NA,TGTGCCAGCAGCGACAGCCCGGCCACTGAAGCTTTCTTT,CASSDSPATEAFF
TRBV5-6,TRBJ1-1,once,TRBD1,TGTGCCAGCAGCCACCTGCGCCGGGACAGGGGAATGAACACTGAAGCTTTCTTT,CASSHLRRDRGMNTEAFF
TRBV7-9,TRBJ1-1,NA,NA,TGTGCCAGCAGCGCCTTTCAGGGACCCCCGACTGAAGCTTTCTTT,CASSAFQGPPTEAFF
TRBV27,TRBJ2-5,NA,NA,TGTGCCAGTTGGCCGGCCTCGGGGACCCAGTACTTC,CASWPASGTQYF
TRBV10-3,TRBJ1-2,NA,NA,TGTGCCTCGGGCGGGGACGCTAACTATGGCTACACCTTC,CASGGDANYGYTF
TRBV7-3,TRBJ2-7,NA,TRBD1,TGTGCCAGCAGCTTCGGGACAGGGGGTGGCTTCGAGCAGTACTTC,CASSFGTGGGFEQYF
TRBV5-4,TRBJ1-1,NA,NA,TGTGCCAGCAGCGTACCGGGACGGGAAAACACTGAAGCTTTCTTT,CASSVPGRENTEAFF
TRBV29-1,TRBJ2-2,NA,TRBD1,TGCAGCACCCGACAGGGGGCTAACACCGGGGAGCTGTTTTTT,CSTRQGANTGELFF
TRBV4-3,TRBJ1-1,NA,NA,TGCGCCAGCAGCGTTCAGATGAACACTGAAGCTTTCTTT,CASSVQMNTEAFF
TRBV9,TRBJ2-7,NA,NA,TGTGCCAGCAGCGTAGCTAGCCACGGAGGGGCCTACGAGCAGTACTTC,CASSVASHGGAYEQYF
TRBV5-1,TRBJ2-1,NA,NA,TGCGCCAGCAATGACGTGACCAACAATGAGCAGTTCTTC,CASNDVTNNEQFF
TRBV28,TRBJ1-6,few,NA,TGTGCCAGCAGTCCCCCATCCAGGAATTCACCCCTCCACTTT,CASSPPSRNSPLHF
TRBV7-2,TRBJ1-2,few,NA,TGTGCCAGCAGCCCGGACCGGAACTATGGCTACACCTTC,CASSPDRNYGYTF
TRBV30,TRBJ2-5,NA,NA,TGTGCCTGGAGTCAGGTCCGAGGAGAGACCCAGTACTTC,CAWSQVRGETQYF
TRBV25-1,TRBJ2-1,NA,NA,TGTGCCAGCAGTGATGGCAATGAGCAGTTCTTC,CASSDGNEQFF
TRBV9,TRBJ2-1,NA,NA,TGTGCCAGCAGCCTTCGGGCGACGACCGGGCGAGGCAATGAGCAGTTCTTC,CASSLRATTGRGNEQFF
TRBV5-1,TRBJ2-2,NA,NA,TGCGCCAGCAGCTTAGCTCAACAGGGTTCCGGGGAGCTGTTTTTT,CASSLAQQGSGELFF
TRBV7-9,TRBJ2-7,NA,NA,TGTGCCAGCAGCGTACGTACCGGGACCGACTACACCTACGAGCAGTACTTC,CASSVRTGTDYTYEQYF
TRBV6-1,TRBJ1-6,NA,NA,TGTGCCGTGGAGGTTAATTCACCCCTCCACTTT,CAVEVNSPLHF
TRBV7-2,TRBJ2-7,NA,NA,TGTGCCAGCAGCTTAGAAGGAGGGAGCTACGAGCAGTACTTC,CASSLEGGSYEQYF
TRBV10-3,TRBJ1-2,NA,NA,TGTGCCATCAGTGAGTCGAAGGGTAGACCTGGCTACACCTTC,CAISESKGRPGYTF
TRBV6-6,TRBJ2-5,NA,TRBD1,TGTGCCAGCAGCCCGGACAGGGGAGGGACCCAGTACTTC,CASSPDRGGTQYF
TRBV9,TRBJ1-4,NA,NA,TGTGCCAGCAGCGTAGACCGGGGGCTGTTTGGAGAAAAACTGTTTTTT,CASSVDRGLFGEKLFF
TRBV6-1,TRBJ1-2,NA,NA,TGTGCCAGCAGTGCCGCGCAGGGCTATGGCTACACCTTC,CASSAAQGYGYTF
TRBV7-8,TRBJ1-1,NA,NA,TGTGCCAGCAGCTTACAGGGTGGGACTGAAGCTTTCTTT,CASSLQGGTEAFF
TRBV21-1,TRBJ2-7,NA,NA,TGTGCCAGCAGCACAACACAGGGGGCCGGCGAGCAGTACTTC,CASSTTQGAGEQYF
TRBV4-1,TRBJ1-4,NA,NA,TGCGCCAGCAGCCCCGTCTTGACAACTAATGAAAAACTGTTTTTT,CASSPVLTTNEKLFF
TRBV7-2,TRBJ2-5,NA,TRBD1,TGTGCCAGCAGCGGACAGGCCGTACAAGAGACCCAGTACTTC,CASSGQAVQETQYF
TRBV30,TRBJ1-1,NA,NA,TGTGCCTGGAGTGTAGGTAACACTGAAGCTTTCTTT,CAWSVGNTEAFF
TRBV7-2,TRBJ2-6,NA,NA,TGTGCCAGCAGCGTGCTATCAGGGGCCAACGTCCTGACTTTC,CASSVLSGANVLTF
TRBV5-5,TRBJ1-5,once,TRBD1,TGTGCCAGCAGCTTGGACAGGGGGCTCAGCAATCAGCCCCAGCATTTT,CASSLDRGLSNQPQHF
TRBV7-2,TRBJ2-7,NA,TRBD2,TGTGCCAGCAGCTTGAGCGGGATGGGCTACGAGCAGTACTTC,CASSLSGMGYEQYF
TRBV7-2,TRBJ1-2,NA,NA,TGTGCCAGCAGCCTGGATTATAACAGCTATGGCTACACCTTC,CASSLDYNSYGYTF
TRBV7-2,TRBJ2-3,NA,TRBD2,TGTGCCAGCAGCTCCCGAGGTGCGGGAGGGCAGACAGATACGCAGTATTTT,CASSSRGAGGQTDTQYF
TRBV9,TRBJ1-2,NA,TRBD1,TGTGCCAGCAGCCCAGCCGGGACAGGGAGGGTTGGTGTTGGCTACACCTTC,CASSPAGTGRVGVGYTF
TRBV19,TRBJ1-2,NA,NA,TGTGCCAGTAGTATCCGAAACTCATTCCATGGCTACACCTTC,CASSIRNSFHGYTF
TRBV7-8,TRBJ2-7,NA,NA,TGTGCCAGCAGCTTGACCTACGAGCAGTACTTC,CASSLTYEQYF
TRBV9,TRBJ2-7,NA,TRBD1,TGTGCCAGCAGCGTCGGACAGGGCGGAGAGCAGTACTTC,CASSVGQGGEQYF
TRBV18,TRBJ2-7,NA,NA,TGTGCCAGCTCGCCTCGTCCCCGGGACTTCTCCTACGAGCAGTACTTC,CASSPRPRDFSYEQYF
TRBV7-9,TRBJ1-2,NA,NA,TGTGCCAGCAGCGTATCAACAGTTACTTCCTATGGCTACACCTTC,CASSVSTVTSYGYTF
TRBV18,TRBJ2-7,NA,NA,TGTGCCAGCTCACCAACGCGAACAGCAGACGAGCAGTACTTC,CASSPTRTADEQYF
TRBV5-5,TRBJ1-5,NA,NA,TGTGCCAGCAGCCCCAGCGGGACTCCTGGTATCCGGCCCCAGCATTTT,CASSPSGTPGIRPQHF
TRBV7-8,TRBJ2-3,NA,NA,TGTGCCAGCAGCCATTCGCGGGATACGCAGTATTTT,CASSHSRDTQYF
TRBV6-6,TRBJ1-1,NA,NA,TGTGCCAGCAGTACTATGACTGAAGCTTTCTTT,CASSTMTEAFF
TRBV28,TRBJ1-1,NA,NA,TGTGCCAGCAGCCAGCCCCCACCGGGTGGGACTGAAGCTTTCTTT,CASSQPPPGGTEAFF
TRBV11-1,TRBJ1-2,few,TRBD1,TGTGCCAGCAGCGGACGACAGGGATCTTATGGCTACACCTTC,CASSGRQGSYGYTF
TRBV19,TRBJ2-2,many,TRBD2,TGTGCCAGTACCCTAGCGGGGGGGCCTAGCGGGGAGCTGTTTTTT,CASTLAGGPSGELFF
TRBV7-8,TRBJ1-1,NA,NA,TGTGCCAGCAGCGCACGGCCGAGGAAGAACACTGAAGCTTTCTTT,CASSARPRKNTEAFF
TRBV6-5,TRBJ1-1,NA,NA,TGTGCCAGCCGGAGGGGACGCGATAGTGAAGCTTTCTTT,CASRRGRDSEAFF
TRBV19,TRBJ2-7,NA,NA,TGTGCCAGTAGCCAAAGGACAGCCTACGAGCAGTACTTC,CASSQRTAYEQYF
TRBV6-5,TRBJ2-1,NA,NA,TGTGCCAGCAGTTACGGCGGGGTCCCGTCCAATGAGCAGTTCTTC,CASSYGGVPSNEQFF
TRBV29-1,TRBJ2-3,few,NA,TGCAGCGTTGCCGGGTTCACAGATACGCAGTATTTT,CSVAGFTDTQYF
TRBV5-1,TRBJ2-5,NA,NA,TGCGCCAGCAGCTTGGTTTTGGGGGTTAGTCAGGAGGCCCAGTACTTC,CASSLVLGVSQEAQYF
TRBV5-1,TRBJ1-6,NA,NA,TGCGCCAGCAGAGAGGGATCCAATTCACCCCTCCACTTT,CASREGSNSPLHF
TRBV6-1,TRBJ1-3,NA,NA,TGTGCCAGCAGTGAAGAGTTATACTCTGGAAACACCATATATTTT,CASSEELYSGNTIYF